This T cell receptor (beta chain) was obtained from a study of blood T cell repertoires in COVID-19. Study overall: The samples span acute and convalescent COVID-19 from the United States, Italy and Spain. Sources were T cells, B-cell-depleted T cells, or PBMCs; the material itself was cDNA or gDNA.

Germline CDR1 and CDR2: SEHNR and FQNEAQ (reference sequence). The CDR3 has 15 residues. V lost 1 base to trimming and J lost 4 bases, with 13 bases between them. Study processing details: Scientists estimated how many nucleated cells there were by amplifying reference gene primers. TCRdb's copy holds only in-frame clones and misses some; the assay was immunoSEQ multiplex PCR. That table is the source of V, J and clone size, and D and trimming were worked out from the DNA. The top ten hold around an eighth of the sample, which has 30,000 to 40,000 clones, around 87% seen once. This sequence originates from a man in his 60s with active COVID-19. The genes are TRBV7-9 and TRBJ2-5, with a weak D call TRBD2 (6 bases). The sample taken for sequencing was peripheral blood. The CDR3 region has the DNA TGTGCCAGCAGCTTAGAACTAGCCATGGGAGAGACCCAGTACTTC. Its protein is CASSLELAMGETQYF.